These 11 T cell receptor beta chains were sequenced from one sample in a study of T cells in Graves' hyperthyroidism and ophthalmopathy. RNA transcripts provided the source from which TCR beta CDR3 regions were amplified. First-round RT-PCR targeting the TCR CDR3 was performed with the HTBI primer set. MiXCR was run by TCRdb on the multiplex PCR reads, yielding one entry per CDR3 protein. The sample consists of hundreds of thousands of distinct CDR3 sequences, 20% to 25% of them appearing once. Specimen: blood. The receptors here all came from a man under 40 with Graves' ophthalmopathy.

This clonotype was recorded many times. The CDR3 loop is CAWRETSGIKHEQFF. The CDR3 nucleotides read TGTGCCTGGAGAGAGACTAGCGGGATAAAGCATGAGCAGTTCTTC. The chain employs TRBV30 and TRBJ2-1, with TRBD2 matching 11 bases. With 3 bases clipped from V and 8 bases from J, the junction kept 9 bases outside the gene matches. CDR3 length: 15 residues. Germline V lookup: CDR1 GTSNPN, CDR2 SVGIG (reference sequence).

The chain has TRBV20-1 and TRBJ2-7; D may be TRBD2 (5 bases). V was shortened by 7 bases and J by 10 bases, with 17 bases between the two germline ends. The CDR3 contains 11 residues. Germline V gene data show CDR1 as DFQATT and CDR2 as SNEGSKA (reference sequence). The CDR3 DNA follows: TGCAGTGTCTTATTCGAGGGTGATCAGTACTTC. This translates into CSVLFEGDQYF.

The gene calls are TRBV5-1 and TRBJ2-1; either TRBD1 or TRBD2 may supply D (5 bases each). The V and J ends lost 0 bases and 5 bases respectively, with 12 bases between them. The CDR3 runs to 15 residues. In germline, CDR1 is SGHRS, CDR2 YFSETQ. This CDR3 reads CASSLATRGHNEQFF. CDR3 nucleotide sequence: TGCGCCAGCAGCTTGGCAACTAGGGGACACAATGAGCAGTTCTTC.

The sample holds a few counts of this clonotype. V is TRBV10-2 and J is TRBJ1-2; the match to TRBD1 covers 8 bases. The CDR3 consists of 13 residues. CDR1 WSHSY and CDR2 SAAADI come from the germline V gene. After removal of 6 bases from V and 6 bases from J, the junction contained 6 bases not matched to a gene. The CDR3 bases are TGCGCCAGCAGCGCGGACAGGGTAGATGGCTACACCTTC. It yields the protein CASSADRVDGYTF.

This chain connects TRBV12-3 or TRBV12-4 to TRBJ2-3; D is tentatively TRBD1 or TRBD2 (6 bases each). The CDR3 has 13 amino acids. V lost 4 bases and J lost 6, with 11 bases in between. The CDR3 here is CASSWLGGDTQYF. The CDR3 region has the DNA TGTGCCAGCAGTTGGTTAGGGGGGGATACGCAGTATTTT.

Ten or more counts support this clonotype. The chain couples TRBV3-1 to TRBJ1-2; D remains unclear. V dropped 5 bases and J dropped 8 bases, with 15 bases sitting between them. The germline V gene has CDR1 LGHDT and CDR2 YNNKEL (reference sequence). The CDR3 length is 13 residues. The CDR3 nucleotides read TGTGCCAGCAGCGACGGAGTGGTTCACGGCTACACCTTC. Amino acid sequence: CASSDGVVHGYTF.

The CDR3: CASSETTDTQYF. The CDR3 DNA is TGTGCCAGCAGTGAAACGACAGATACGCAGTATTTT. This rearrangement joins TRBV6-1 to TRBJ2-3; D is unclear. Germline CDR1 reads MNHNS; CDR2 reads SASEGT. The germline V and J ends were trimmed by 2 bases and 3 bases, with 3 bases remaining between them. CDR3 length: 12 residues.

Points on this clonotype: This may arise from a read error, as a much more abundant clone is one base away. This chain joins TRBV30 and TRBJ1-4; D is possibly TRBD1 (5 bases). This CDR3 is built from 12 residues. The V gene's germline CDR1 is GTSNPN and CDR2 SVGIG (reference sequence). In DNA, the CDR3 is TGTGCCTGGAAAGGGACGGCTGAAAAACTGGTTTTT. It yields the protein CAWKGTAEKLVF.

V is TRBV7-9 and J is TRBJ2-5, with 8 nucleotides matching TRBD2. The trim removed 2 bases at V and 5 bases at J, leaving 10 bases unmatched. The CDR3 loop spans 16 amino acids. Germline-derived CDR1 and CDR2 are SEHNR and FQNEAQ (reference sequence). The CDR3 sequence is CASSLRSGGGGETQYF. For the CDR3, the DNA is TGTGCCAGCAGCTTAAGGAGCGGGGGAGGTGGGGAGACCCAGTACTTC.

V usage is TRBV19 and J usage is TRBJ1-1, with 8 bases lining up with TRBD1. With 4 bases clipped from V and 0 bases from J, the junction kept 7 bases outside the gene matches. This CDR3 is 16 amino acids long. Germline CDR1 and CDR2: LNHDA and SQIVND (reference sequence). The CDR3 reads CASSTLGTGMNTEAFF. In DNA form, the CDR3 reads TGTGCCAGTAGTACCCTAGGGACAGGAATGAACACTGAAGCTTTCTTT.

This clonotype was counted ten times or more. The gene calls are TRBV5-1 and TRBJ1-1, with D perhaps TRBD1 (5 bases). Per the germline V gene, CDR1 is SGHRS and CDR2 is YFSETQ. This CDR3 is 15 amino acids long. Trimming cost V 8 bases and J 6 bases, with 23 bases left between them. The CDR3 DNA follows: TGCGCCAGATTCGACCGGGGGGTGGGTAACGCTGAAGCTTTCTTT. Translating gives CARFDRGVGNAEAFF.